This is a list of T cell receptor beta chains from one sample in a study of CD8+CD57+ T cells in acquired aplastic anemia. Each CDR3 protein gets one entry after TCRdb re-called the reads with MiXCR. This table has 200,000 to 250,000 distinct CDR3 sequences, around 60% appearing once. Material: sorted CD4+, CD8+, or CD8+CD57+ T cells (not recorded which) from PBMCs. The receptors here all came from a human donor in good health. CDR3s include the opening cysteine and the closing phenylalanine or tryptophan. Each record gives: CDR3 DNA, CDR3 protein, clone size, V gene, J gene, D gene. A D gene is named only where the DNA matches it firmly. Clone size is not always given. Where it is, it says once, few, many or a class for expanded clones.

TGTGCCAGCAGCGTAGGCCACCTTAGCAATGAGCAGTTCTTC	CASSVGHLSNEQFF	few	TRBV9	TRBJ2-1	-
TGCGCCAGCAGCTTGGGGGCCGGGCCGGTAAGGGAAGACACCTTC	CASSLGAGPVREDTF	many	TRBV5-1	TRBJ1-2	-
TGTGCCAGCAGCTTATCCGAGTCCAGTTCCTACGAGCAGTACTTC	CASSLSESSSYEQYF	-	TRBV7-8	TRBJ2-7	-
TGTGCCAGCAGCTTCGGAACTGGGGCCAACGTCCTGACTTTC	CASSFGTGANVLTF	-	TRBV7-6	TRBJ2-6	-
TGTGCCAGCAGCCAATTTATGGGGAACACCGGGGAGCTGTTTTTT	CASSQFMGNTGELFF	-	TRBV7-9	TRBJ2-2	-
TGTGCCAGCAGCGTGGGAGTGTACAATGAGCAGTATTTT	CASSVGVYNEQYF	-	TRBV9	TRBJ2-3	-
TGCAGCGTAGTCTGGCAGGATGAAAAACTGTTTTTT	CSVVWQDEKLFF	-	TRBV29-1	TRBJ1-4	-
TGTGCCAGCAGCTTAGTGGGGGGGACTCGGTACGAGCAGTACTTC	CASSLVGGTRYEQYF	-	TRBV11-2	TRBJ2-7	TRBD2
TGTGCCATCAGTGAGTCGGGCAGGGGCAGCTCCTACGAGCAGTACTTC	CAISESGRGSSYEQYF	once	TRBV10-3	TRBJ2-7	-
TGTGCCAGCAGCTACCACAGGGCCTCCTATGGCTACACCTTC	CASSYHRASYGYTF	-	TRBV5-8	TRBJ1-2	-
TGTGCCAGCAGTGTCTCGCTGAGCAAAAGCTCCTACGAGCAGTACTTC	CASSVSLSKSSYEQYF	few	TRBV2	TRBJ2-7	-
TGTGCCAGCAGCTTGGACGGGGCGGGGGCCAACGTCCTGACTTTC	CASSLDGAGANVLTF	few	TRBV7-9	TRBJ2-6	-
TGTGCCAGCAGTGATGCAGGGGGCAGGGTCGTGGAGCTGTTTTTT	CASSDAGGRVVELFF	-	TRBV2	TRBJ2-2	TRBD1
TGTGCCAGCAGCTCCGACCCGGGACTACAAGAGACCCAGTACTTC	CASSSDPGLQETQYF	-	TRBV7-2	TRBJ2-5	TRBD2
TGTGCCAGCAGCTTACGGGAGGAGCAGTACTTC	CASSLREEQYF	-	TRBV11-2	TRBJ2-7	-
TGTGCCAGCAGCTTAGCTCCGGGTTCCCACTATGGCTACACCTTC	CASSLAPGSHYGYTF	few	TRBV7-2	TRBJ1-2	-
TGTGCCAGCAGGGAAACTGAAGCTTTCTTT	CASRETEAFF	few	TRBV2	TRBJ1-1	-
TGTGCCAGCAGCGAGCAGGTAGGGGTCTCCTACGAGCAGTACTTC	CASSEQVGVSYEQYF	-	TRBV7-9	TRBJ2-7	-
TGTGCCAGCAGCGTAGATAGCGGCTCCTACAATGAGCAGTTCTTC	CASSVDSGSYNEQFF	-	TRBV9	TRBJ2-1	-
TGTGCCAGCAGCGCGACCGGGACAGAGAATGAAAAACTGTTTTTT	CASSATGTENEKLFF	many	TRBV5-4	TRBJ1-4	TRBD1
TGTGCCAGCAGCTTAGGGGCTAGCGGGAGCTCCTACGAGCAGTACTTC	CASSLGASGSSYEQYF	-	TRBV7-9	TRBJ2-7	TRBD2
TGTGCCATCGCTTCCCAAGAGACCCAGTACTTC	CAIASQETQYF	-	TRBV10-3	TRBJ2-5	-
TGTGCCGCTCGGGGGCGGGGAGCGAACACTGAAGCTTTCTTT	CAARGRGANTEAFF	-	TRBV25-1	TRBJ1-1	-
TGTGCCAGCAGCGCCCCACGCTTAAATGAGCAGTTCTTC	CASSAPRLNEQFF	-	TRBV9	TRBJ2-1	-
TGTGCCAGCAGCTCGGGACTAGCTTTCACCGGGGAGCTGTTTTTT	CASSSGLAFTGELFF	-	TRBV7-2	TRBJ2-2	TRBD2
TGTGCCAGCGGGGGCGCCAATTCTGGGGCCAACGTCCTGACTTTC	CASGGANSGANVLTF	-	TRBV6-1	TRBJ2-6	-
TGCAGTGCTCTGGACACCGGGACAGGGGGACTCGAGCAGTACTTC	CSALDTGTGGLEQYF	-	TRBV20-1	TRBJ2-7	TRBD1
TGTGCCAGCAGTTACAACCCGACAGGGTTCGAGACCCAGTACTTC	CASSYNPTGFETQYF	-	TRBV2	TRBJ2-5	TRBD1